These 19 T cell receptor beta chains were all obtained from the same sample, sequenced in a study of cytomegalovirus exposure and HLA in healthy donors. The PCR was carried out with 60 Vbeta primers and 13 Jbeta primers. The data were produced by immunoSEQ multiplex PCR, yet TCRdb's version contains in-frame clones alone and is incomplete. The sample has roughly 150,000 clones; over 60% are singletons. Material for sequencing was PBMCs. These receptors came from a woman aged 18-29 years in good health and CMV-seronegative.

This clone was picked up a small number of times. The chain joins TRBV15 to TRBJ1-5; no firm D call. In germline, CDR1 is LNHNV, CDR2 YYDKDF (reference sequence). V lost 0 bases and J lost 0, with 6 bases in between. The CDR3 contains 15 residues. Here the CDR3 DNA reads TGTGCCACCAGCAGAGAGTTGTATAGCAATCAGCCCCAGCATTTT. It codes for CATSRELYSNQPQHF.

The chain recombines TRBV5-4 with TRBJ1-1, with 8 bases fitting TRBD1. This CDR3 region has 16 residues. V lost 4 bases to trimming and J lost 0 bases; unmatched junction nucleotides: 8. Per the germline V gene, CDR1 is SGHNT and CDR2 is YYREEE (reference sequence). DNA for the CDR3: TGTGCCAGCAGCCCCACTCGGACAGGGTTGAACACTGAAGCTTTCTTT. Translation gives CASSPTRTGLNTEAFF.

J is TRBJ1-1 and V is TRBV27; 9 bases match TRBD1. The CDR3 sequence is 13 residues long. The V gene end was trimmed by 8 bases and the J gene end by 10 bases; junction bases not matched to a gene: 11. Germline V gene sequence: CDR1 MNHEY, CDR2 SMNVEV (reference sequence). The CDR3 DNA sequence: TGTGCCAGCTCTCCGGCCGGACAGGGGAGAGCTTTCTTT. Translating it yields CASSPAGQGRAFF.

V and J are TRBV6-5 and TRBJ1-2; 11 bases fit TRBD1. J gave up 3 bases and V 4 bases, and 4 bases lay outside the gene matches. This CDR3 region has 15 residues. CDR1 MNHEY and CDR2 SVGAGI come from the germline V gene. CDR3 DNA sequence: TGTGCCAGCAGTTTTACGGGACAGGGGGACTATGGCTACACCTTC. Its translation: CASSFTGQGDYGYTF.

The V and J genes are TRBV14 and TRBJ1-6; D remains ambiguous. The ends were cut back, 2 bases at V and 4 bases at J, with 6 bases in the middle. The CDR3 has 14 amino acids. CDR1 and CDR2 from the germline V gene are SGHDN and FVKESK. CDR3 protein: CASSQLQYNSPLHF. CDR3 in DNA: TGTGCCAGCAGCCAATTGCAGTATAATTCACCCCTCCACTTT.

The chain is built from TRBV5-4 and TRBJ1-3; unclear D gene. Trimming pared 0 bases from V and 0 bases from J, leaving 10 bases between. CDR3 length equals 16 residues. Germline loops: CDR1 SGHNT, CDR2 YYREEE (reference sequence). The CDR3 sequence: CASSLAGRSSGNTIYF. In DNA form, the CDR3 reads TGTGCCAGCAGCTTGGCCGGCAGGTCCTCTGGAAACACCATATATTTT. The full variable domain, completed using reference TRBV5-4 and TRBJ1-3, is ETGVTQSPTHLIKTRGQQVTLRCSSQSGHNTVSWYQQALGQGPQFIFQYYREEENGRGNFPPRFSGLQFPNYSSELNVNALELDDSALYLCASSLAGRSSGNTIYFGEGSWLTVV.

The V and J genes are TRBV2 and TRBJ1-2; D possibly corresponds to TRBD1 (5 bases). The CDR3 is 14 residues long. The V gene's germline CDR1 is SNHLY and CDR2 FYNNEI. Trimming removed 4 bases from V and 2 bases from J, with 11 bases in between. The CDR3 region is CASSADSPNYGYTF. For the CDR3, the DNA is TGTGCCAGCAGTGCCGACAGCCCCAACTATGGCTACACCTTC.

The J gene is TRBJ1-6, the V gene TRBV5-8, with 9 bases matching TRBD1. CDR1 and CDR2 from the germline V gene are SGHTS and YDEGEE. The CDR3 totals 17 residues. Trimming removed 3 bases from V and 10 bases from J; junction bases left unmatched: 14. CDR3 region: CASSSLRGDRVGSPLHF. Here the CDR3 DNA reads TGTGCCAGCAGCTCTCTCAGAGGGGACAGGGTAGGCTCACCCCTCCACTTT.

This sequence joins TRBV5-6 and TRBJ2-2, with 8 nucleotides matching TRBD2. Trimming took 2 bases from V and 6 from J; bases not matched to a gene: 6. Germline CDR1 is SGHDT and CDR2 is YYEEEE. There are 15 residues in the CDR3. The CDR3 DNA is TGTGCCAGCAGCTTAGGAGCGGGAGTAGCCGGGGAGCTGTTTTTT. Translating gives CASSLGAGVAGELFF.

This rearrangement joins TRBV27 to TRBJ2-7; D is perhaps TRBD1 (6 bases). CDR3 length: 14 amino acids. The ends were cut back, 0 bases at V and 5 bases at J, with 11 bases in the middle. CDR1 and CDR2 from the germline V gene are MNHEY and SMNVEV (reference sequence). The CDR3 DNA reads TGTGCCAGCAGTTTATCCAGGGGCATCGACGAGCAGTACTTC. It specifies CASSLSRGIDEQYF.

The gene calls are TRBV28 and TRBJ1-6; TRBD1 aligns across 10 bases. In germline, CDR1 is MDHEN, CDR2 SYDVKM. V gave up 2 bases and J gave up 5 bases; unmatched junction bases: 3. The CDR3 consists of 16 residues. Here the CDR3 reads CASSLLTGGDNSPLHF. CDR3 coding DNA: TGTGCCAGCAGTTTACTGACAGGGGGCGATAATTCACCCCTCCACTTT.

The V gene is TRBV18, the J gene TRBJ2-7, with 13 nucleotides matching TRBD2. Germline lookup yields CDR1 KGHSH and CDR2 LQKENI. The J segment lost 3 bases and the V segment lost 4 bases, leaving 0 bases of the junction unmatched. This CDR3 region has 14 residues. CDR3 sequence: CASSRTSGSYEQYV. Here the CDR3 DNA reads TGTGCCAGCTCACGGACTAGCGGGAGCTACGAGCAGTACGTC.

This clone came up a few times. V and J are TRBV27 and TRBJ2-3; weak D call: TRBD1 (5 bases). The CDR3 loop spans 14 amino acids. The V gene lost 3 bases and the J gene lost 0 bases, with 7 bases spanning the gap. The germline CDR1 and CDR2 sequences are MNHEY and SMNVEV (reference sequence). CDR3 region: CASSFTGSTDTQYF. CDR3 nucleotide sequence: TGTGCCAGCAGTTTTACAGGTAGCACAGATACGCAGTATTTT.

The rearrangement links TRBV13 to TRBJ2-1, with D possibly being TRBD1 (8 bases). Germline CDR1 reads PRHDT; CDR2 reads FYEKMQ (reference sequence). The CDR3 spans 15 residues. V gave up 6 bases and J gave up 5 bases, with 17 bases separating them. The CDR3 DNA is TGTGCCAGCAGTGGGGAGGGGACAGGACACAATGAGCAGTTCTTC. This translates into CASSGEGTGHNEQFF.

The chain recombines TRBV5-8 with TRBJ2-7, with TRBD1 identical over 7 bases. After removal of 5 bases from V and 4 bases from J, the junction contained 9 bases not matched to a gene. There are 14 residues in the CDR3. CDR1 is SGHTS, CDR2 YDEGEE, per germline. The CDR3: CASSPRGRGYEQYF. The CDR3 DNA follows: TGTGCCAGCAGTCCAAGGGGGCGCGGGTACGAGCAGTACTTC.

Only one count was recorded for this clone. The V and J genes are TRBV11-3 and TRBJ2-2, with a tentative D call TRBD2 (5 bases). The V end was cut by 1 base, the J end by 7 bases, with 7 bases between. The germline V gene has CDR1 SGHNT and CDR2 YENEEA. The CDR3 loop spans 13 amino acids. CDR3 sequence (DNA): TGTGCCAGCAGCTTAGCCCGGGGCGGGGAGCTGTTTTTT. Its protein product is CASSLARGGELFF. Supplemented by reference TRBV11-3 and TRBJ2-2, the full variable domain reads EAGVVQSPRYKIIEKKQPVAFWCNPISGHNTLYWYLQNLGQGPELLIRYENEEAVDDSQLPKDRFSAERLKGVDSTLKIQPAELGDSAVYLCASSLARGGELFFGEGSRLTVL.

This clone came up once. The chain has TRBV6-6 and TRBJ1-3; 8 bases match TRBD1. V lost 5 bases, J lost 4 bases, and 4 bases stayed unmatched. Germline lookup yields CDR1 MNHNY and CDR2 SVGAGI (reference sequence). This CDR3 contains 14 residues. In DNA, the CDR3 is TGTGCCAGCAGTCTGGACAGGGACGGAAACACCATATATTTT. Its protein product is CASSLDRDGNTIYF.

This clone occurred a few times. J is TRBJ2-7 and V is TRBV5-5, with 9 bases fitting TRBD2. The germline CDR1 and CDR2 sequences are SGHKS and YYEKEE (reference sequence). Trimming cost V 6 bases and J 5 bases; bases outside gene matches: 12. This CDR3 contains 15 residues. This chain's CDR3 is CASNPVGGRADEQYV. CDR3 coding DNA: TGTGCCAGCAACCCTGTCGGCGGGAGGGCCGACGAGCAGTACGTC.

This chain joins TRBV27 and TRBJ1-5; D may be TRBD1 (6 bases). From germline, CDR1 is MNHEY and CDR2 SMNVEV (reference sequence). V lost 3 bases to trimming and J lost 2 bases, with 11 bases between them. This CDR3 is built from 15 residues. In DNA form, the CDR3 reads TGTGCCAGCAGTTTTCTACAGGGTGGCAATCAGCCCCAGCATTTT. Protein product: CASSFLQGGNQPQHF.